Below, 5 T cell receptor beta chains from the same sample are listed, as sequenced in a study of cytomegalovirus exposure and HLA in healthy donors. Use of 60 Vbeta and 13 Jbeta primers characterized the PCR. The repertoire was sequenced with immunoSEQ multiplex PCR; TCRdb's copy has only in-frame clones and lacks some. The profile covers about 100,000 clones, with about four fifths appearing a single time and 2% to 3% taken by the ten largest. Sequences were obtained from PBMCs. Receptors originate from a young man in good health and CMV-seropositive.

The rearrangement joins TRBV4-2 to TRBJ2-7; D not resolved. The V end lost 4 bases, the J end lost 2 bases, and 24 bases lay between the germline ends. CDR3 size: 18 residues. Germline-derived CDR1 and CDR2 are LGHNA and YNFKEQ. The CDR3 bases are TGTGCCAGCAGCCGAGACCCCGCCATACGAATACTGCCCTACGAGCAGTACTTC. Translating gives CASSRDPAIRILPYEQYF.

The chain combines TRBV5-4 with TRBJ2-3; D ambiguous. The germline gives CDR1 SGHNT, CDR2 YYREEE (reference sequence). The V and J ends lost 4 bases and 2 bases respectively, with 8 bases between them. The CDR3 is 13 amino acids. Written as DNA, the CDR3 is TGTGCCAGCAGCCCAGACAACACAGATACGCAGTATTTT. Protein product: CASSPDNTDTQYF. The complete variable domain, with remaining parts taken from reference TRBV5-4 and TRBJ2-3, reads ETGVTQSPTHLIKTRGQQVTLRCSSQSGHNTVSWYQQALGQGPQFIFQYYREEENGRGNFPPRFSGLQFPNYSSELNVNALELDDSALYLCASSPDNTDTQYFGPGTRLTVL.

The CDR3 loop reads CASSFDRGGYTF. In DNA, the CDR3 is TGTGCCAGCAGCTTCGACAGGGGCGGCTACACCTTC. The chain employs TRBV7-9 and TRBJ1-2; 8 bases match TRBD1. Germline trimming cut 3 bases from V and 8 bases from J; bases unmatched to any gene: 2. In germline, CDR1 is SEHNR, CDR2 FQNEAQ (reference sequence). This CDR3 is built from 12 residues.

The gene calls are TRBV27 and TRBJ2-1, with TRBD1 identical over 7 bases. With 7 bases clipped from V and 0 bases from J, the junction kept 6 bases outside the gene matches. The germline gives CDR1 MNHEY, CDR2 SMNVEV (reference sequence). The CDR3 length is 15 residues. The CDR3 DNA reads as TGTGCCAGCATCCGACAGGGAAGCTCCTACAATGAGCAGTTCTTC. Its protein product is CASIRQGSSYNEQFF.

This rearrangement joins TRBV7-3 to TRBJ1-2; 10 nucleotides line up with TRBD1. Germline V gene lookup returns CDR1 SGHTA and CDR2 FQGTGA. The CDR3 is 13 amino acids. V lost 5 bases, J lost 5 bases, and 2 bases stayed unmatched. The CDR3 sequence: CASSGTGDYGYTF. The DNA of the CDR3 is TGTGCCAGCAGCGGGACAGGGGATTATGGCTACACCTTC.